The following is a T cell receptor (beta chain) sequence with its context. The data derive from a study of T cells expressing NK-cell markers. Germline V gives CDR1 SGHVS, CDR2 FNYEAQ. The CDR3 is 15 amino acids. TCRdb re-analyzed the 5' RACE reads; it lists each CDR3 protein once, without DNA. The sample's table shows 140,000 or so distinct CDR3 sequences. The TCR comes from a young man in good health. Sequencing was performed on blood T cells: a sorted CD56 or NKG2C T cell subset, CD4+ or CD8+ T cells, or bulk PBMC T cells (not recorded which). The chain couples TRBV7-6 to TRBJ2-7; TCRdb designates TRBD1, a call that cannot be tested without DNA. The CDR3 sequence: CASSSEGQQNYEQYF.